This TCR beta chain was retrieved from a study of cytomegalovirus exposure and HLA in healthy donors. Points from the study as a whole: By a later analysis, the bulk of CMV-associated TCR beta chains appeared HLA-restricted.

Trimming pared 6 bases from V and 5 bases from J, leaving 14 bases between. Germline V gene sequence: CDR1 MGHRA, CDR2 YSYEKL. This CDR3 is built from 14 residues. On this clone: What it binds is not known.

Vbeta (60) and Jbeta (13) primers were used in the PCR. Source study methods: Some 80 million unique TCR beta chains, 8.5 million to 14 million shared, were counted in a later analysis. The protocol was immunoSEQ multiplex PCR, while the TCRdb copy is restricted to in-frame clones and leaves out a portion. That table is the source of V, J and clone size, and D and trimming were worked out from the DNA. The sample has 100,000 or so clones; approximately 73% are singletons. The sequence was collected from a man aged 35 to 55 in good health and CMV-seronegative. The rearrangement links TRBV4-1 to TRBJ1-5, with a tentative D call TRBD1 (6 bases). The sequenced sample was PBMCs. CDR3 DNA: TGCGCCAGCAGTCGAGGGACAAACTATCAGCCCCAGCATTTT. Translating it yields CASSRGTNYQPQHF.